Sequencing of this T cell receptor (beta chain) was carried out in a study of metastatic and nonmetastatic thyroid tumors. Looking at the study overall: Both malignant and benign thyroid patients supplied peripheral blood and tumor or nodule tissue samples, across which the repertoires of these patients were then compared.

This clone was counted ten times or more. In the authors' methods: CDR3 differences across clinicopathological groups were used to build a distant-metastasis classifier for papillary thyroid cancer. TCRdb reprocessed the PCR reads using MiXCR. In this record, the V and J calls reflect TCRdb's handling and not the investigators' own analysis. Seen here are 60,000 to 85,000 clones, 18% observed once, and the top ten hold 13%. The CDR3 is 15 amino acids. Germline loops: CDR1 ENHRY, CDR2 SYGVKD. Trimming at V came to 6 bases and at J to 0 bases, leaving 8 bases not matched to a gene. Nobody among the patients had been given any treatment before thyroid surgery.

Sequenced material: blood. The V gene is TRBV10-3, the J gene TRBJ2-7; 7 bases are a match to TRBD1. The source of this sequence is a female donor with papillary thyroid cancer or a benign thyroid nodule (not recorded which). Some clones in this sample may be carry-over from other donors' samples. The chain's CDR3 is CAIRETGATSYEQYF. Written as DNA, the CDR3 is TGTGCCATCAGAGAAACAGGGGCAACCTCCTACGAGCAGTACTTC.